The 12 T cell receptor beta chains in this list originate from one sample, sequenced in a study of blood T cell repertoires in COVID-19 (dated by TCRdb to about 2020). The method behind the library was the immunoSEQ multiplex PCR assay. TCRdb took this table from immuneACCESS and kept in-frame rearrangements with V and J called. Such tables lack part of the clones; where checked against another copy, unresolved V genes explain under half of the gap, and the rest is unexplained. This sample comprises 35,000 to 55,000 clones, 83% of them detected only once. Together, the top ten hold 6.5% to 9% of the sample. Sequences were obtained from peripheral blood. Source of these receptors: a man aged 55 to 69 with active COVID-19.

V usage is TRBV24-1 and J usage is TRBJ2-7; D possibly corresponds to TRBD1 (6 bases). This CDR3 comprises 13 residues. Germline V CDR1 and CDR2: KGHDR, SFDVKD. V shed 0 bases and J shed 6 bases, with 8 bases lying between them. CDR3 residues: CATSDLLRGEQYF. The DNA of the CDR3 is TGTGCCACCAGTGATTTGCTCAGGGGCGAGCAGTACTTC.

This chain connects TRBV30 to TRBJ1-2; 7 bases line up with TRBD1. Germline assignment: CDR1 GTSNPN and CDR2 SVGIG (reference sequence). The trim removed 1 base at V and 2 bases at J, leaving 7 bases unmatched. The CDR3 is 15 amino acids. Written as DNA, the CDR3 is TGTGCCTGGAGTGAGCTTACAGGGGCCAACTATGGCTACACCTTC. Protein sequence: CAWSELTGANYGYTF. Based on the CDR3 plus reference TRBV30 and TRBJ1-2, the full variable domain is SQTIHQWPATLVQPVGSPLSLECTVEGTSNPNLYWYRQAAGRGLQLLFYSVGIGQISSEVPQNLSASRPQDRQFILSSKKLLLSDSGFYLCAWSELTGANYGYTFGSGTRLTVV.

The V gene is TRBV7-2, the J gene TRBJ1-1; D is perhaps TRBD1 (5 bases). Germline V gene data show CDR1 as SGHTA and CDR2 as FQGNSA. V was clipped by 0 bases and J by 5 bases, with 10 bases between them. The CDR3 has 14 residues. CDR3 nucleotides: TGTGCCAGCAGCTTAGCCGGGGGGAGGACTGAAGCTTTCTTT. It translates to CASSLAGGRTEAFF.

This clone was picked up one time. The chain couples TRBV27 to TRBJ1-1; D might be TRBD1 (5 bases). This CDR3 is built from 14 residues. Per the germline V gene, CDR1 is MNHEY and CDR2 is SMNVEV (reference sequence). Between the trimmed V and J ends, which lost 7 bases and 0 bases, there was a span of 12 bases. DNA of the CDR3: TGTGCCAGCATACCCACAGGTATGAACACTGAAGCTTTCTTT. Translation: CASIPTGMNTEAFF.

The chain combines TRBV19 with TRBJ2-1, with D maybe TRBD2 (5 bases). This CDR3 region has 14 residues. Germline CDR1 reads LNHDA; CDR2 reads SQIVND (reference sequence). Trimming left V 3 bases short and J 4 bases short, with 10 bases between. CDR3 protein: CASSILAGYNEQFF. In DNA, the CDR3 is TGTGCCAGTAGTATCCTAGCAGGATACAATGAGCAGTTCTTC.

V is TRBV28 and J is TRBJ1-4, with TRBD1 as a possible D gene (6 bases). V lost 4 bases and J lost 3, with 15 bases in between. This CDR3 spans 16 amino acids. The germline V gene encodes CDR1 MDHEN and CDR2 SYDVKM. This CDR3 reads CASSSSPGVANEKLFF. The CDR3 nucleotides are TGTGCCAGCAGTTCTTCACCAGGGGTTGCTAATGAAAAACTGTTTTTT.

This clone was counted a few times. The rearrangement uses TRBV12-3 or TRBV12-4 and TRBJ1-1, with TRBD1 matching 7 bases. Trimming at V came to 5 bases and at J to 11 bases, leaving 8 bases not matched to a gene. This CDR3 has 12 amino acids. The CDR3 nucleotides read TGTGCCAGCAGTCCGACGACAGGGCTTGCTTTCTTT. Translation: CASSPTTGLAFF.

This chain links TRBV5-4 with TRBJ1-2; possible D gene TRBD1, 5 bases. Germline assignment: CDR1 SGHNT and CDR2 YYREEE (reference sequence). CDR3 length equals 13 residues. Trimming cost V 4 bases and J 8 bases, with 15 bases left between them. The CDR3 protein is CASSRWGVHGYTF. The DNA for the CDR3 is TGTGCCAGCAGCCGGTGGGGCGTCCACGGCTACACCTTC.

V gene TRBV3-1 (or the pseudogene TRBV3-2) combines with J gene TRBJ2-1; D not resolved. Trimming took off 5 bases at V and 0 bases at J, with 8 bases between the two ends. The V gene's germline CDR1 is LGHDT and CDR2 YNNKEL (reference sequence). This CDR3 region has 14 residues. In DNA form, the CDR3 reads TGTGCCAGCAGCTCCACCAGCTCCTACAATGAGCAGTTCTTC. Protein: CASSSTSSYNEQFF.

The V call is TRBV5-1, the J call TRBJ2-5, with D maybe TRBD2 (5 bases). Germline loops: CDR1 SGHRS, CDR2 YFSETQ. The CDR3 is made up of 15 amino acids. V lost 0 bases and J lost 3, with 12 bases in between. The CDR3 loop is CASSLGGRRKETQYF. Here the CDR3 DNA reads TGCGCCAGCAGCTTGGGAGGGCGACGGAAAGAGACCCAGTACTTC.

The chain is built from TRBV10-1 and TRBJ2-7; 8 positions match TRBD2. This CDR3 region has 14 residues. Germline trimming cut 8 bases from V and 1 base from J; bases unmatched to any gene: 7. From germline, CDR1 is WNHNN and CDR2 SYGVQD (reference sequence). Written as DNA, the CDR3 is TGCGCCAGCCCCGCGGGAGGCCGATCCTACGAGCAGTACTTC. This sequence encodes CASPAGGRSYEQYF.

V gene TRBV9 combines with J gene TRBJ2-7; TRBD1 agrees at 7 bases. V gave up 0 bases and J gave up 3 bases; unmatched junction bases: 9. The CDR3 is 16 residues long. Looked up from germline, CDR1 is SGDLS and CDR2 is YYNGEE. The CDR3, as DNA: TGTGCCAGCAGCGTAGAGGGGACAGCCCTTAACTACGAGCAGTACTTC. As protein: CASSVEGTALNYEQYF.